What follows are 20 T cell receptor beta chains derived from one specimen sequenced in a study of T-cell reconstitution after alpha-beta-depleted transplantation in children. Findings and caveats of the study: T-cell counts and diversity at one year following transplant were attributed mainly to newly produced T cells.

Their cognate antigens are unknown. Preparation of the TCRbeta library used unique molecular identifiers. From the PCR reads, TCRdb called clonotypes with MiXCR, one entry per CDR3 protein. The data show some 300,000 distinct CDR3 sequences, 6.5% to 9% seen once. Source: peripheral blood, taken 360 days after TCRalphabeta/CD19-depleted stem cell transplant. Receptor source: a female patient aged 2-9 years who had a stem cell transplant for Fanconi anemia, so the T cells may come from the graft donor.

This clonotype was picked up many times. The J gene is TRBJ2-3, the V gene TRBV29-1, with D tentatively TRBD2 (6 bases). The CDR3 is 15 amino acids. Germline V lookup: CDR1 SQVTM, CDR2 ANQGSEA. Trimming cost V 7 bases and J 2 bases, with 19 bases left between them. The CDR3 here is CSAHPLAAITDTQYF. For the CDR3, the DNA is TGCAGCGCCCACCCCTTAGCGGCTATCACAGATACGCAGTATTTT.

In this sample, this clonotype turned up many times. J is TRBJ1-3 and V is TRBV3-1; D is undetermined. This CDR3 comprises 14 residues. Trimming pared 1 base from V and 0 bases from J, leaving 4 bases between. Germline assignment: CDR1 LGHDT and CDR2 YNNKEL (reference sequence). This CDR3 reads CASSQVDSGNTIYF. The CDR3 bases are TGTGCCAGCAGCCAAGTTGACTCTGGAAACACCATATATTTT.

This clonotype has a single count. The chain links TRBV14 to TRBJ2-7; D gene ambiguous. Germline V CDR1 and CDR2: SGHDN, FVKESK. Between the trimmed V and J ends, which lost 3 bases and 3 bases, there was a span of 18 bases. This CDR3 spans 16 amino acids. The DNA of the CDR3 is TGTGCCAGCAGCCACATCACTAAACACGATTACTACGAGCAGTACTTC. Translating it yields CASSHITKHDYYEQYF.

This clonotype appeared many times. The rearrangement links TRBV7-2 to TRBJ2-5; no firm D call. Germline CDR1 is SGHTA and CDR2 is FQGNSA. The ends were cut back, 1 base at V and 5 bases at J, with 8 bases in the middle. This CDR3 has 13 residues. CDR3 loop: CASSLERHETQYF. The CDR3 DNA follows: TGTGCCAGCAGCTTAGAGAGACATGAGACCCAGTACTTC.

The J gene is TRBJ1-3, the V gene TRBV20-1; D is uncertain. The CDR3 consists of 16 residues. The V end lost 0 bases, the J end lost 3 bases, and 15 bases lay between the germline ends. Germline loops: CDR1 DFQATT, CDR2 SNEGSKA (reference sequence). CDR3 protein: CSARDPNVHGGNTIYF. The DNA for the CDR3 is TGCAGTGCTAGAGACCCTAACGTTCACGGTGGAAACACCATATATTTT.

The chain employs TRBV4-2 and TRBJ2-2, with TRBD2 matching 14 bases. Per the germline V gene, CDR1 is LGHNA and CDR2 is YNFKEQ. The CDR3 extends over 15 amino acids. Losses at the gene ends were 6 bases for V and 6 bases for J; bases not matched to a gene: 3. The CDR3 DNA sequence: TGTGCCAGCAGTCTGACTAGCGGGGGGGCCGGGGAGCTGTTTTTT. It is translated as CASSLTSGGAGELFF.

This clonotype was seen many times. This chain connects TRBV29-1 to TRBJ1-1; the D is unclear. Germline V lookup: CDR1 SQVTM, CDR2 ANQGSEA. V gave up 4 bases and J gave up 4 bases, with 10 bases separating them. CDR3 length: 12 amino acids. The CDR3 DNA reads TGCAGCGTTGCCGGGGTTCGCACTGAAGCTTTCTTT. Protein product: CSVAGVRTEAFF.

CDR3 nucleotide sequence: TGCGCCAGCAGCTTCCGGGACAGCAGCACTGAAGCTTTCTTT. Protein product: CASSFRDSSTEAFF. The chain is built from TRBV5-1 and TRBJ1-1, with 7 bases fitting TRBD1. V dropped 2 bases and J dropped 4; count of bases not matched to a gene: 5. There are 14 residues in the CDR3. CDR1 SGHRS and CDR2 YFSETQ come from the germline V gene.

This clonotype was detected a few times. The chain links TRBV12-3 or TRBV12-4 to TRBJ1-2; possible D gene TRBD1, 6 bases. The CDR3 loop spans 14 amino acids. Trimming stripped 9 bases from V and 4 bases from J, with 18 bases between. CDR3 nucleotides: TGTGCCAGTGGAACCGGGACATTAGCCTATGGCTACACCTTC. The encoded protein is CASGTGTLAYGYTF.

This clonotype was observed a handful of times. V gene TRBV13 combines with J gene TRBJ2-5, with 12 bases matching TRBD2. The CDR3 has 16 amino acids. The ends lost 5 bases at V and 3 bases at J; junction bases unmatched: 7. Germline CDR1 PRHDT, CDR2 FYEKMQ (reference sequence). The CDR3 DNA sequence: TGTGCCAGCAGCGCTCGACTAGCGGGGGTAAAAGAGACCCAGTACTTC. Residues: CASSARLAGVKETQYF.

Only a few counts were recorded for this clonotype. This sequence joins TRBV12-3 or TRBV12-4 and TRBJ2-7; D is perhaps TRBD1 (6 bases). This CDR3 has 14 residues. Trimming took off 5 bases at V and 3 bases at J, with 14 bases between the two ends. The CDR3 protein is CASSPRGSHYEQYF. The CDR3 region has the DNA TGTGCCAGCAGTCCGAGGGGGAGTCACTACGAGCAGTACTTC.

This clonotype was seen ten or more times. This chain uses TRBV28 with TRBJ2-7, with 8 nucleotides matching TRBD2. CDR3 length: 14 amino acids. Germline V gene sequence: CDR1 MDHEN, CDR2 SYDVKM. With V trimmed by 5 bases and J by 3 bases, 6 bases remained unmatched. The CDR3 bases are TGTGCCAGCAGTCCAGGACTAGCATACTACGAGCAGTACTTC. Translated: CASSPGLAYYEQYF.

This clonotype was counted at least ten times. This may be a read error: a much more frequent sequence differs by one nucleotide. The genes are TRBV3-1 and TRBJ2-5; D call uncertain. The CDR3 is 12 amino acids. The germline V gene encodes CDR1 LGHDT and CDR2 YNNKEL (reference sequence). V was trimmed by 0 bases and J by 5 bases, leaving 4 bases between them. CDR3 protein: CASSQDWETQYF. CDR3 DNA: TGTGCCAGCAGCCAAGATTGGGAGACCCAGTACTTC.

This clonotype came up many times. The rearrangement uses TRBV20-1 and TRBJ2-3; D unclear. CDR3 length: 13 amino acids. CDR1 and CDR2 from the germline V gene are DFQATT and SNEGSKA (reference sequence). Trimming left V 5 bases short and J 0 bases short, with 9 bases between. This CDR3 is CSAAAESTDTQYF. The CDR3 coding sequence is TGCAGTGCTGCCGCAGAGAGCACAGATACGCAGTATTTT.

A few counts support this clonotype. In DNA, the CDR3 is TGTGCCACCAGTGATGGGGGACAGGGGGTTACAGATACGCAGTATTTT. As protein: CATSDGGQGVTDTQYF. This chain connects TRBV24-1 to TRBJ2-3; 11 positions match TRBD1. The ends lost 3 bases at V and 3 bases at J; junction bases unmatched: 4. CDR1 and CDR2 (germline): KGHDR, SFDVKD. The length of the CDR3 is 16 residues.

J is TRBJ1-6 and V is TRBV20-1; 7 bases map to TRBD1. The CDR3 contains 14 residues. V gave up 0 bases and J gave up 16 bases; unmatched junction bases: 12. Germline-derived CDR1 and CDR2 are DFQATT and SNEGSKA (reference sequence). CDR3 amino acids: CSARDSGQVVPLHF. In DNA form, the CDR3 reads TGCAGTGCTAGAGATTCCGGACAGGTAGTCCCTCTCCACTTT.

This clonotype was recorded many times. The V call is TRBV24-1, the J call TRBJ1-5, with D possibly TRBD1 on 6 matching bases. Trimming took off 9 bases at V and 3 bases at J, with 14 bases between the two ends. The CDR3 loop spans 14 amino acids. Germline loops: CDR1 KGHDR, CDR2 SFDVKD. The CDR3 nucleotides are TGTGCCACCGGCGGGACACTACCCAATCAGCCCCAGCATTTT. It codes for CATGGTLPNQPQHF.

This clonotype has just a few counts. The rearrangement links TRBV7-9 to TRBJ2-7, with no clear D. Germline CDR1 reads SEHNR; CDR2 reads FQNEAQ (reference sequence). CDR3 length: 15 amino acids. V dropped 5 bases and J dropped 2 bases, with 16 bases sitting between them. The CDR3 coding sequence is TGTGCCAGCAGCCCCGGTGAGTGGGCCACCTACGAGCAGTACTTC. As protein: CASSPGEWATYEQYF.

The table lists this clonotype with many counts. The V gene is TRBV6-5, the J gene TRBJ1-1, with 8 bases that match TRBD1. V shed 2 bases, J shed 3 bases, and the junction held 8 bases outside the gene matches. CDR3 size: 16 residues. CDR1 and CDR2 from the germline V gene are MNHEY and SVGAGI. CDR3 bases: TGTGCCAGCAGTTACCTGACAGGGGAGAGGGACACTGAAGCTTTCTTT. Translated, it gives CASSYLTGERDTEAFF.

This clonotype appeared many times. This rearrangement joins TRBV3-1 to TRBJ1-1; D not resolved. Trimming cost V 0 bases and J 4 bases, with 12 bases left between them. The CDR3 loop spans 15 amino acids. From germline, CDR1 is LGHDT and CDR2 YNNKEL (reference sequence). As DNA, the CDR3 is TGTGCCAGCAGCCAAGATCCGGGAAGGAGCACTGAAGCTTTCTTT. Its translation is CASSQDPGRSTEAFF.